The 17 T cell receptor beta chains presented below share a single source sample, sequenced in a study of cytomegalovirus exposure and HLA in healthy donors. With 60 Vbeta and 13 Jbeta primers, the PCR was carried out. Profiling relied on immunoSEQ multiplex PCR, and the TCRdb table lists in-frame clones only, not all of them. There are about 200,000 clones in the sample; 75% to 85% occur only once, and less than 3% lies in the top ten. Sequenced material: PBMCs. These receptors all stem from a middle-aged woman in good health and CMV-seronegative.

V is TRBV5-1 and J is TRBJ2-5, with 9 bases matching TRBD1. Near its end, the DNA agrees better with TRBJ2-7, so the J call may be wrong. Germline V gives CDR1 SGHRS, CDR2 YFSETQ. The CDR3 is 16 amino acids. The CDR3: CASSPSPGQGSYEQYF. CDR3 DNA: TGCGCCAGCAGCCCCTCTCCGGGACAGGGTTCCTACGAGCAGTACTTC.

DNA of the CDR3: TGTGCCAGCAGTGAAGCCGACATGAACACTGAAGCTTTCTTT. Encoded protein: CASSEADMNTEAFF. The chain uses TRBV6-1 and TRBJ1-1; D ambiguous. V was shortened by 0 bases and J by 0 bases, with 5 bases between the two germline ends. There are 14 residues in the CDR3. Per germline, CDR1 MNHNS and CDR2 SASEGT.

The CDR3 loop is CAWRTPPGNTIYF. CDR3 in DNA: TGTGCCTGGAGGACACCTCCCGGAAACACCATATATTTT. The chain uses TRBV30 and TRBJ1-3; D is ambiguous. The germline V gene encodes CDR1 GTSNPN and CDR2 SVGIG (reference sequence). V lost 3 bases to trimming and J lost 4 bases, with 10 bases between them. The CDR3 runs 13 residues. The whole variable domain, filled in from reference TRBV30 and TRBJ1-3, reads SQTIHQWPATLVQPVGSPLSLECTVEGTSNPNLYWYRQAAGRGLQLLFYSVGIGQISSEVPQNLSASRPQDRQFILSSKKLLLSDSGFYLCAWRTPPGNTIYFGEGSWLTVV.

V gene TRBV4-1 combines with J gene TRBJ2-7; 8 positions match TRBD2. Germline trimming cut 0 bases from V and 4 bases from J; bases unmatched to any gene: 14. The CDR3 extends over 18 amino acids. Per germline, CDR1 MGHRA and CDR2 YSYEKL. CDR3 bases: TGCGCCAGCAGCCAAGATTTCCCAGCGGGGGCCCTCTCGTACGAGCAGTACTTC. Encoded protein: CASSQDFPAGALSYEQYF.

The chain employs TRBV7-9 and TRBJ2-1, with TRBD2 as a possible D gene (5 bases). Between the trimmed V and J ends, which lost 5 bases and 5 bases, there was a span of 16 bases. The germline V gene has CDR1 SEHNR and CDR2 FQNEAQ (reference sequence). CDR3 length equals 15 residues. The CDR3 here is CASSPPGDYHNEQFF. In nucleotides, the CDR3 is TGTGCCAGCAGCCCGCCGGGTGACTACCACAATGAGCAGTTCTTC.

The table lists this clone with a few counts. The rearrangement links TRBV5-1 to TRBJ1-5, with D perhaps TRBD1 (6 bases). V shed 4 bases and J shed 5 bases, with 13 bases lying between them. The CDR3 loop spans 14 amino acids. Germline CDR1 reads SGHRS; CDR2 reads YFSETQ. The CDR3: CASSLGQPDQPQHF. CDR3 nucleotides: TGCGCCAGCAGCCTAGGACAGCCTGATCAGCCCCAGCATTTT.

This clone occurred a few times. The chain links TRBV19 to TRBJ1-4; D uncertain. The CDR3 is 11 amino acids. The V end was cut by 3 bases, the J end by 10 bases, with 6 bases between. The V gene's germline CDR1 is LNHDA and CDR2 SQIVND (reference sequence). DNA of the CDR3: TGTGCCAGTAGTATCGGCGGAAAACTGTTTTTT. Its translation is CASSIGGKLFF.

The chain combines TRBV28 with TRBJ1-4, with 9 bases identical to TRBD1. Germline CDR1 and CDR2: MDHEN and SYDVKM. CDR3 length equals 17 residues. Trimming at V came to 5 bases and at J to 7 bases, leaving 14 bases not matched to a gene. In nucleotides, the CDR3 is TGTGCCAGCAGTCCCATACATAGCGACAGGGGGGGTGAAAAACTGTTTTTT. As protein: CASSPIHSDRGGEKLFF.

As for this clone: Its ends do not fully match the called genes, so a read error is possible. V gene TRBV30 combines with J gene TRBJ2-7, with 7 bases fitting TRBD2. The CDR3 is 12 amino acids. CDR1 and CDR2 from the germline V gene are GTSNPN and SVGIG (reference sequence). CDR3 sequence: CAWGGDVVGTFF. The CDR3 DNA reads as TGTGCCTGGGGGGGGGATGTGGTGGGGACCTTCTTC.

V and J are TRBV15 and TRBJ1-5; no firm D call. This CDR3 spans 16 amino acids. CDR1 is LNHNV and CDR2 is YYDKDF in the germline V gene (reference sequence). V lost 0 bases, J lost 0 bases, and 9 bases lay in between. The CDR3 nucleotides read TGTGCCACCAGCAGAGATCTTAGTGGTAGCAATCAGCCCCAGCATTTT. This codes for CATSRDLSGSNQPQHF.

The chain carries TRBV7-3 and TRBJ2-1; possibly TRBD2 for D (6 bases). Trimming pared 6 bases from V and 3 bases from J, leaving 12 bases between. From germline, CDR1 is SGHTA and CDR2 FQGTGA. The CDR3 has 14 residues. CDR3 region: CASSPEGGYNEQFF. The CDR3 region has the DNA TGTGCCAGCAGTCCCGAGGGAGGCTACAATGAGCAGTTCTTC.

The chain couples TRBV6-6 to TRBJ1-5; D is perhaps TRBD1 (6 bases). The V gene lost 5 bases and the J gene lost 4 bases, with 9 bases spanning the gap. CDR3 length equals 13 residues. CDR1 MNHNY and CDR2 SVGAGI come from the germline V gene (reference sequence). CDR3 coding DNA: TGTGCCAGCAGTCAGGGGTCAAATCAGCCCCAGCATTTT. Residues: CASSQGSNQPQHF.

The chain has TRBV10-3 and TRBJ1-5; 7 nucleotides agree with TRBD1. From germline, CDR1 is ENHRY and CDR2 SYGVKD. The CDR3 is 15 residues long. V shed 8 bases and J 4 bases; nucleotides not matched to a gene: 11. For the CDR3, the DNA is TGTGCCATCGGGTGGGACAGTGCGGCTAATCAGCCCCAGCATTTT. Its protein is CAIGWDSAANQPQHF.

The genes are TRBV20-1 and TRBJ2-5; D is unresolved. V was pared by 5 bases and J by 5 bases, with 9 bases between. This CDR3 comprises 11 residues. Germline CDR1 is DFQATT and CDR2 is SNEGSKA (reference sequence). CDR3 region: CSAFARETQYF. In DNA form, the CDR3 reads TGCAGTGCTTTCGCGAGGGAGACCCAGTACTTC.

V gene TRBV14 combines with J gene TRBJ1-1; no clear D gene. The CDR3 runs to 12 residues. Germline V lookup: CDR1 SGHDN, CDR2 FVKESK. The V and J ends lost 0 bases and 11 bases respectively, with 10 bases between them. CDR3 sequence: CASSQEPVRAFF. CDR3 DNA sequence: TGTGCCAGCAGCCAAGAACCTGTCCGGGCTTTCTTT.

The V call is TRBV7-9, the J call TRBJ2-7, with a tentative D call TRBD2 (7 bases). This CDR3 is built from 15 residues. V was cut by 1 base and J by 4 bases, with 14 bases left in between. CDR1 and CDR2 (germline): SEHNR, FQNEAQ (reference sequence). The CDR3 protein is CASSLGGGEKYEQYF. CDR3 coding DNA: TGTGCCAGCAGCTTAGGGGGGGGCGAGAAATACGAGCAGTACTTC.

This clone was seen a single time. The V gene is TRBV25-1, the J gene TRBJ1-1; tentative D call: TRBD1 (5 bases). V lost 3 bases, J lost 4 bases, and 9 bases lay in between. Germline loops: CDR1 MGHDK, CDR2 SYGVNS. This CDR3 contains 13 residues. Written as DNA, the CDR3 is TGTGCCAGCAGTGAGTTAAGGGGCACTGAAGCTTTCTTT. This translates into CASSELRGTEAFF.